This T cell receptor beta chain comes out of a study of molecular identifiers for immune sequencing clone quantification. Germline CDR1 reads SNHLY; CDR2 reads FYNNEI. V was pared by 6 bases and J by 2 bases, with 12 bases between. The CDR3 totals 14 residues. Each CDR3 protein gets one entry after TCRdb re-called the PCR reads with MiXCR. The sample lists about 320,000 distinct CDR3 sequences; 20% to 25% were seen once. Study-wide findings and caveats: Identical TCR molecules sharing a barcode could underestimate highly expanded clone sizes.

This clonotype has a count of ten or more. Its antigen is currently unknown. Naive CD8 libraries used 20,000 to 1,000,000 sorted cells and 10%, 30% or 50% RNA. Sorted naive CD8 T cells were those defined as CD8+CD4-CCR7+CD45RA+. The sequencing sample was made of naive CD8+ T cells from blood, with Jurkat cell RNA spiked in. The subset was: FACS-sorted CD8+CD4-CCR7+CD45RA+ naive T cells. The rearrangement uses TRBV2 and TRBJ2-3; TRBD2 might be the D (5 bases). The receptor was isolated from a human donor in good health. Some libraries in this study had Jurkat cell RNA spiked in. The CDR3 DNA reads TGTGCCAGCAGGGAGGTCCCGACCACAGATACGCAGTATTTT. Protein product: CASREVPTTDTQYF.